This TCR beta chain is from a study of T cells in Graves' hyperthyroidism and ophthalmopathy. Study results and caveats: Model predictions of ophthalmopathy came a median approximately 6.2 months before onset. Within blood appeared most thyroid clonotypes that had expanded above 0.001.

It was RNA transcripts that yielded the amplified TCR beta CDR3 regions. HTBI primers drove first-round RT-PCR of the TCR CDR3. TCRdb re-derived calls from the multiplex PCR reads in MiXCR, one entry per CDR3 protein. The table includes around 200,000 distinct CDR3 sequences, around 16% detected once. It was considered stable Graves' hyperthyroidism when ophthalmopathy did not progress within 18 months. The CDR3 is 15 amino acids. V gave up 5 bases and J gave up 4 bases; unmatched junction bases: 8. The germline V gene encodes CDR1 SGHTA and CDR2 FQGTGA. In the case of this clonotype: Its antigen is as yet unknown.

The receptor was isolated from a man in his forties with Graves' hyperthyroidism. The sequenced sample consisted of blood. The chain links TRBV7-3 to TRBJ1-2; 9 bases align to TRBD1. CDR3 sequence (DNA): TGTGCCAGCAGCGGGGGGGGGGGACAGGGCTATGGCTACACCTTC. Amino acids: CASSGGGGQGYGYTF.